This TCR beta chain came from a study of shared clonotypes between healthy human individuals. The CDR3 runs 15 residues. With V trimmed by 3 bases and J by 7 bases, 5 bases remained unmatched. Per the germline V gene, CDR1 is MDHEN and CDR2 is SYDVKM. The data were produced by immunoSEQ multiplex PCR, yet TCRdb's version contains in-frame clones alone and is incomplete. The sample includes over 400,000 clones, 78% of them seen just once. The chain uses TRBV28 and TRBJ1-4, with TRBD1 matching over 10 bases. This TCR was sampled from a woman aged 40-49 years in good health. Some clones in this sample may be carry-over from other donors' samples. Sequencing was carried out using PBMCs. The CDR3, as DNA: TGTGCCAGCAGTTTGTGGGACAGGGGTAGTGAAAAACTGTTTTTT. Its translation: CASSLWDRGSEKLFF.